This T cell receptor (beta chain) was sequenced in a study of metastatic and nonmetastatic thyroid tumors. At the level of the study: From malignant and benign thyroid patients, repertoires in blood and in tumor or nodule tissue were compared.

Original handling: For papillary thyroid cancer, a distant-metastasis classifier was constructed from CDR3 differences observed across clinicopathological groups. TCRdb re-called the PCR reads via MiXCR. What appears here as the V and J calls and clone size reflects TCRdb's work, not the paper's. There are over 25,000 clones in the sample; 15% occur only once, and about 3.6% lies in the top ten. No treatment of any kind had been given to any patient before thyroid surgery. In its sample, this clone is medium-sized (0.01 to 0.1%). With V trimmed by 4 bases and J by 2 bases, 11 bases remained unmatched. Germline V gene sequence: CDR1 MDHEN, CDR2 SYDVKM. The length of the CDR3 is 17 residues.

Sequenced: blood. The genes are TRBV28 and TRBJ2-7, with 10 positions matching TRBD1. The clonotype was recovered from a female donor with papillary thyroid cancer or a benign thyroid nodule (not recorded which). Some clones in this sample may be carry-over from other donors' samples. CDR3 nucleotide sequence: TGTGCCAGCAGTTCGACTTCCGGGACAGGGGCCCCCTACGAGCAGTACTTC. This translates into CASSSTSGTGAPYEQYF.